This TCR beta chain was observed in a study of blood T cells in healthy people across ages (dated by TCRdb to between 2015 and 2017). General notes on the study: Template switching captured roughly one uniquely barcoded TCR beta cDNA molecule per two T cells in model experiments. The study analyzed two additional independent replicas of 1 million unique cDNA reads from the same blood draw for two donors, one aged 18 to 29 and one aged 80 or older. Four age groups were formed from the donors: young (average 16 years), middle-aged (approximately 39), aged (around 62) and long-lived (approximately 78). To track age-related changes in TCR beta repertoire diversity, the study relied on deep sequencing normalized with unique cDNA molecular identifiers. To avoid experimental bias, donors of different ages were randomly spread across the sequencing lanes.

The protocol used for the library was 5' RACE. These reads were obtained on an Illumina HiSeq 2500. The second PCR ran for about 6 to 12 cycles and used a J-beta primer mix along with a sample-barcoded 5' primer. A unique molecular identifier was introduced onto each TCR beta cDNA molecule by a template-switch 5' adaptor carrying 12 random nucleotides. Each sample yielded at least 2.5 million CDR3-containing paired-end reads. First-strand cDNA synthesis was performed from all RNA using the Mint cDNA synthesis kit, with priming by a TRBC-specific oligonucleotide. Following uracil-DNA glycosylase treatment, a first 18-cycle PCR with universal primers M1SS and BC2_uni_R was performed on all cDNA. Per the authors' processing: Normalization of each sample was performed by random selection of 1 million high-quality reads, each carrying a distinct molecular identifier. Reads sharing molecular identifiers were discarded rather than binned into consensus sequences. MiTCR, run with a Q25 quality threshold and the strictest error-elimination algorithm, handled CDR3 identification, clonotype clustering and error correction. A nonparametric unseen species model with Euler transformation was used to estimate a lower bound on total TCR beta diversity. TCRdb reanalyzed the raw reads on its own, using fastp at Q25 for trimming and MiXCR for clone calling, and kept in-frame beta chains. Identical CDR3 proteins give one entry, which carries the most common genes and DNA. The V and J calls and clone size come from TCRdb's table, not from the authors' own analysis. In all, the sample holds about 730,000 distinct CDR3 sequences, and roughly two fifths of those were seen once. Around 20% of the sample goes to the ten largest clones.

This clonotype has ten or more counts. Its antigen has not been determined. Base qualities are missing; no much larger clone stands one base away. As encoded in the germline V gene, CDR1 is SGDLS while CDR2 is YYNGEE. Reading from cysteine to phenylalanine, the CDR3 counts 17 amino acids. Only the CDR3 DNA stays, 51 bases, in frame from base 1. V and J are trimmed by 4 bases and 1 base, and the gene matches miss 6 bases of the junction. Systemically healthy Caucasian individuals from Russia, about 38 in total and aged about 6 to 100 years, were included as donors. Approximately 9.3 milliliters of peripheral blood were drawn from each donor into EDTA-treated Vacutainer tubes. PBMCs were isolated by Ficoll-Paque density-gradient centrifugation, with at least 6 million obtained per sample. Trizol reagent was used to extract total RNA from PBMCs, with at least 6 micrograms per sample. For every donor, an aliquot of PBMCs went through flow cytometry to measure the percentages of naive CD45RAhigh/CD27high T cells.

What the study reported, not specific to this receptor: Compared with the aged group, more naive CD4+ T cells, fewer expanded clones and increased TCR diversity were shown by the long-lived group, suggesting age selection. Donor CMV infection status was unknown, potentially confounding age-related changes in expanded clonotypes. Bulk unsorted PBMC profiling prevented conclusive comparison of naive and antigen-experienced compartments. Observed TCR beta diversity per million T cells fell roughly linearly with age, and a significant reduction was already apparent by age approximately 41. There was a strong correlation between observed TCR beta diversity and the percentage of naive T cells measured by flow cytometry. Estimates of total diversity based on one million sequenced T cells were considered lower bounds and underestimates.

The rearranged segments are TRBV9 and TRBJ2-5; TRBD2 agrees with 14 junctional bases. Specimen: blood. This clonotype was sampled from a woman in her fifties or sixties in good health. The CDR3 protein: CASSPPGLAGGQETQYF. In nucleotide form, the sequence is TGTGCCAGCAGCCCCCCAGGACTAGCGGGGGGCCAAGAGACCCAGTACTTC.